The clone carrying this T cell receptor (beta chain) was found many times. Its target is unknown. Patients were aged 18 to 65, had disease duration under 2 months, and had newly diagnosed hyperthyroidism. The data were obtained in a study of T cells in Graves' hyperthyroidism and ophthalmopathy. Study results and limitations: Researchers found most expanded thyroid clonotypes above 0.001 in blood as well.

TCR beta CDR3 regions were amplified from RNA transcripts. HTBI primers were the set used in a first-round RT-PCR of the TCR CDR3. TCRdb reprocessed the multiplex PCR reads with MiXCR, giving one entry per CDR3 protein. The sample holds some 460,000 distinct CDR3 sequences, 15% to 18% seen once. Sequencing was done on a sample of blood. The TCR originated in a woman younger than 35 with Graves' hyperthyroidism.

Here the CDR3 DNA reads TGTGCCAGCAGCTACCAGGACACCGGGGAGCTGTTTTTT. It translates to CASSYQDTGELFF. The J gene is TRBJ2-2, the V gene TRBV11-3, with D uncertain. V gave up 4 bases and J gave up 3 bases, with 6 bases separating them. The CDR3 consists of 13 residues. CDR1 and CDR2 (germline): SGHNT, YENEEA. The full variable domain, completed using reference TRBV11-3 and TRBJ2-2, is EAGVVQSPRYKIIEKKQPVAFWCNPISGHNTLYWYLQNLGQGPELLIRYENEEAVDDSQLPKDRFSAERLKGVDSTLKIQPAELGDSAVYLCASSYQDTGELFFGEGSRLTVL.